These T cell receptor beta chains were read from a single sample in a study of identical twins. From the 5' RACE reads, TCRdb called clonotypes with MiXCR, one entry per CDR3 protein. The sample has more than 1.5 million distinct CDR3 sequences, less than 40% seen once. The specimen sequenced was cord blood. Source of these receptors: a newborn girl in good health. CDR3s include the opening cysteine and the closing phenylalanine or tryptophan. Each record gives: V gene, J gene, D gene, clone size, CDR3 DNA, CDR3 protein. The D gene is left open where the match is weak. Not all rows give a size; the values are once, few, many and, for expanded clones, a class.

>TRBV5-1|TRBJ2-3|TRBD1|.
TGCGCCAGCAGCTTGGGGGACAGGGTACGGTATTTT
CASSLGDRVRYF
>TRBV24-1|TRBJ2-3|TRBD2|few
TGTGCCACCAGTCCCCGGACTAGCGGGAGCCCCGATACGCAGTATTTT
CATSPRTSGSPDTQYF
>TRBV20-1|TRBJ2-7|.|few
TGCAGTGCTAGTTCGCGTACTAGCTCCTACGAGCAGTACTTC
CSASSRTSSYEQYF
>TRBV7-8|TRBJ2-1|TRBD2|few
TGTGCCAGCAGCCACATGATAGCGGGGGTTTACAATGAGCAGTTCTTC
CASSHMIAGVYNEQFF
>TRBV21-1|TRBJ2-3|.|few
TGTGCCAGCAGCAAATCCTCGACTAGCGGGAGGGTTGCAGATACGCAGTATTTT
CASSKSSTSGRVADTQYF
>TRBV12-3/TRBV12-4|TRBJ1-1|TRBD1|few
TGTGCCAGCAGTTTACCCCTCTTCACAGGGGGGCACACTGAAGCTTTCTTT
CASSLPLFTGGHTEAFF
>TRBV6-1|TRBJ1-1|.|.
TGTGCCAGCAGGACGGGACCTTTAACGAGGAACACTGAAGCTTTCTTT
CASRTGPLTRNTEAFF
>TRBV20-1|TRBJ2-2|.|.
TGCAGTGCTAGGCGGCTCAACACCGGGGAGCTGTTTTTT
CSARRLNTGELFF
>TRBV24-1|TRBJ2-1|.|.
TGTGCCACCAGTGGCCCAGGAATTTCGAGCTCCTACAATGAGCAGTTCTTC
CATSGPGISSSYNEQFF
>TRBV7-2|TRBJ2-7|TRBD2|.
TGTGCCAGCAGCTCTCGTAGGGGACTAGCGAGCGAGCAGTACTTC
CASSSRRGLASEQYF
>TRBV11-2|TRBJ2-2|.|few
TGTGCCAGCAGCCCTTACGGACTGTCCACGAACACCGGGGAGCTGTTTTTT
CASSPYGLSTNTGELFF
>TRBV5-5|TRBJ2-3|.|few
TGTGCCAGCAGCTTTGAGGGGAGCTTCACAGATACGCAGTATTTT
CASSFEGSFTDTQYF
>TRBV20-1|TRBJ1-2|TRBD1|few
TGCAGTGCCCTCTTTGGACAGGGGAACGGCTACACCTTC
CSALFGQGNGYTF
>TRBV7-9|TRBJ2-5|.|few
TGTGCCAGCAGCTTAGGTATACAGTCCTATGCTCAAGAGACCCAGTACTTC
CASSLGIQSYAQETQYF
>TRBV5-1|TRBJ2-1|.|.
TGCGCCAGCAGCCTTACCGCTTTGGGACATAACAATGAGCAGTTCTTC
CASSLTALGHNNEQFF
>TRBV27|TRBJ2-5|TRBD1|.
TGTGCCAGCAGCCCCCTAGGACAGGGCGGGCAGTACTTC
CASSPLGQGGQYF
>TRBV20-1|TRBJ1-1|.|.
TGCAGTGCTAGAGAATGGGGGGCTCGGAACACTGAAGCTTTCTTT
CSAREWGARNTEAFF
>TRBV24-1|TRBJ2-7|TRBD2|.
TGTGCCACCAGTGACTTGGGACTAGCGGGAGGTTACGAGCAGTACTTC
CATSDLGLAGGYEQYF
>TRBV6-1|TRBJ1-5|TRBD1|few
TGTGCCAGCAGTCCGGGACAGCAGTTTCAGCCCCAGCATTTT
CASSPGQQFQPQHF
>TRBV24-1|TRBJ2-1|.|few
TGTGCCACCAGTGATGGGACAACCTACAATGAGCAGTTCTTC
CATSDGTTYNEQFF
>TRBV5-1|TRBJ2-7|.|.
TGCGTCAGCAGCTTGCAGGCGGCTAGCTACGAGCAGTACTTC
CVSSLQAASYEQYF
>TRBV6-5|TRBJ1-2|TRBD1|few
TGTGCCAGCAGTTCCCCGGGACAGCTAGGCTACACCTTC
CASSSPGQLGYTF
>TRBV27|TRBJ2-1|TRBD1|few
TGTGCCAGCAGTTTATCGAAGGGTGGGACAGGCATATACAATGAGCAGTTCTTC
CASSLSKGGTGIYNEQFF
>TRBV27|TRBJ1-2|TRBD1|few
TGTGCCAGCAGGTCACGTACAGGGGGCTTTGGCTACACCTTC
CASRSRTGGFGYTF
>TRBV20-1|TRBJ1-3|TRBD1|.
TGCAGTGCTAGCCACGGACAGGGCCGAAACACCATATATTTT
CSASHGQGRNTIYF
>TRBV29-1|TRBJ2-1|.|many
TGCAGCGTTGGCCAACCATGGCAGAACAATGAGCAGTTCTTC
CSVGQPWQNNEQFF
>TRBV20-1|TRBJ2-3|TRBD2|few
TGCAGCGACAAACGACTAGCGGGGGCGAACACAGATACGCAGTATTTT
CSDKRLAGANTDTQYF
>TRBV2|TRBJ2-5|.|.
TGTGCCAGCAGTAGCCAAAATCACAGGAAAGAGACCCAGTACTTC
CASSSQNHRKETQYF
>TRBV11-2|TRBJ1-2|TRBD1|many
TGTGCCAGCAGCTTAGCTCCCGGGACAGGAGCTAACTATGGCTACACCTTC
CASSLAPGTGANYGYTF
>TRBV11-2|TRBJ2-4|.|many
TGTGCCAGCAGCTCCGGGGGGCTTAGCATTCAGTACTTC
CASSSGGLSIQYF
>TRBV20-1|TRBJ2-7|.|.
TGCAGTGCGCCAAGATCGGGACGGGGGTGGTCCGAGCAGTACTTC
CSAPRSGRGWSEQYF
>TRBV18|TRBJ2-5|.|.
TGTGCCAGCTCAGACAGGTTCCAAGGGACCCAGTACTTC
CASSDRFQGTQYF